The rows below give T cell receptor beta chains drawn from one sample of a study of metastatic and nonmetastatic thyroid tumors. TCRdb re-processed the PCR reads through MiXCR. The sample records tens of thousands of clones, around 25% being singletons. Sample: blood. These TCRs come from a male donor with papillary thyroid cancer or a benign thyroid nodule (not recorded which). Some clones in this sample may be carry-over from other donors' samples. The CDR3 runs from the conserved cysteine through the conserved F or W. A D gene is named only where the DNA matches it firmly. Clone size is shown for a subset of rows, as once, few, many or a class of expanded clone.

j_gene	abundance	v_gene	d_gene	len	CDR3aa	CDR3nt
TRBJ2-1	many	TRBV4-2	.	15	CASSQDFTGPIEQFF	TGTGCCAGCAGCCAAGATTTCACTGGCCCCATTGAGCAGTTCTTC
TRBJ2-7	many	TRBV18	TRBD1	16	CASSPPSRGPVGEQYF	TGTGCCAGCTCACCACCGTCGAGGGGGCCGGTGGGGGAGCAGTACTTC
TRBJ1-1	many	TRBV10-3	.	14	CAIAPGGRNTEAFF	TGTGCCATCGCCCCTGGGGGACGCAACACTGAAGCTTTCTTT
TRBJ1-5	.	TRBV11-2	.	14	CASSLEGSNQPQHF	TGTGCCAGCAGCTTAGAGGGCAGTAATCAGCCCCAGCATTTT
TRBJ1-2	.	TRBV11-2	.	14	CASRDVKGRHGYTF	TGTGCCAGTAGGGACGTTAAAGGGCGCCATGGCTACACCTTC
TRBJ2-3	many	TRBV5-1	TRBD1	16	CASSLATGGWTDTQYF	TGCGCCAGCAGCTTGGCTACAGGGGGCTGGACAGATACGCAGTATTTT
TRBJ1-4	.	TRBV20-1	TRBD1	13	CSARGPTGEKLFF	TGCAGTGCTAGAGGCCCGACAGGGGAAAAACTGTTTTTT
TRBJ2-2	medium-sized	TRBV25-1	.	15	CASTTRGSGTGELFF	TGTGCCAGCACTACGCGGGGTTCCGGGACCGGGGAGCTGTTTTTT
TRBJ2-4	many	TRBV20-1	TRBD2	17	CSARHSGGPLNKNIQYF	TGCAGTGCTAGACACTCGGGAGGGCCTCTGAACAAAAACATTCAGTACTTC
TRBJ2-3	many	TRBV6-4	TRBD2	16	CASSDSASGGTDTQYF	TGTGCCAGCAGTGACTCGGCTAGCGGGGGCACAGATACGCAGTATTTT
TRBJ2-6	.	TRBV30	.	16	CAWSVFEGAGANVLTF	TGTGCCTGGAGTGTGTTTGAAGGGGCTGGGGCCAACGTCCTGACTTTC
TRBJ1-1	many	TRBV5-1	TRBD1	14	CASTLTGGDTEAFF	TGCGCCAGCACCCTAACAGGGGGGGACACTGAAGCTTTCTTT
TRBJ2-7	.	TRBV20-1	TRBD1	15	CSARAGPGQGYEQYF	TGCAGTGCTAGAGCAGGGCCGGGACAGGGTTACGAGCAGTACTTC
TRBJ2-7	many	TRBV6-1	TRBD1	15	CASTRWGQLAYEQYF	TGTGCCAGCACCCGGTGGGGACAGTTGGCCTACGAGCAGTACTTC
TRBJ1-1	many	TRBV29-1	TRBD1	14	CSVGTRGLNTEAFF	TGCAGCGTTGGTACCAGGGGGCTGAACACTGAAGCTTTCTTT
TRBJ2-5	many	TRBV12-3/TRBV12-4	TRBD1	14	CASSPRTGGETQYF	TGTGCCAGCAGTCCCCGGACAGGGGGCGAGACCCAGTACTTC
TRBJ2-7	medium-sized	TRBV18	TRBD2	14	CASSPGTSGYEQYF	TGTGCCAGCTCACCGGGGACTAGCGGATACGAGCAGTACTTC
TRBJ2-7	.	TRBV6-1	.	16	CASSPFLSWDSYEQYF	TGTGCCAGCAGTCCTTTTCTCAGCTGGGACTCCTACGAGCAGTACTTC
TRBJ2-7	few	TRBV12-3/TRBV12-4	TRBD1	12	CAIGGQSYEQYF	TGTGCCATTGGGGGACAGTCCTACGAGCAGTACTTC
TRBJ1-2	.	TRBV5-1	TRBD1	16	CASHPGQGGSNYGYTF	TGCGCCAGCCATCCCGGACAGGGCGGCTCTAACTATGGCTACACCTTC
TRBJ1-2	many	TRBV5-5	.	15	CASSSPPPLNYGYTF	TGTGCCAGCAGCTCGCCCCCTCCTCTTAACTATGGCTACACCTTC
TRBJ1-5	few	TRBV12-3/TRBV12-4	.	14	CASSLGWDHQPQHF	TGTGCCAGCAGTTTAGGATGGGATCATCAGCCCCAGCATTTT
TRBJ2-1	many	TRBV7-3	.	15	CASSLSYLSRHEQFF	TGTGCCAGCAGCTTGTCCTATCTCTCTCGGCATGAGCAGTTCTTC
TRBJ1-2	.	TRBV20-1	.	14	CSARFLEGDYGYTF	TGCAGTGCTAGGTTCCTCGAGGGGGACTATGGCTACACCTTC
TRBJ2-7	.	TRBV13	.	14	CASNRGGSHYEQYF	TGTGCCAGCAATAGGGGCGGCAGCCATTACGAGCAGTACTTC
TRBJ1-1	.	TRBV20-1	.	15	CSAQGVFTANTESFF	TGCAGTGCTCAGGGCGTCTTCACGGCGAACACTGAATCTTTCTTT
TRBJ1-1	many	TRBV27	.	15	CASSNKAPRYTEAFF	TGTGCCAGCAGTAATAAAGCCCCAAGGTACACTGAAGCTTTCTTT
TRBJ2-6	.	TRBV27	.	16	CASSKVPNSGANVLTF	TGTGCCAGCAGTAAGGTGCCCAACTCTGGGGCCAACGTCCTGACTTTC
TRBJ2-7	.	TRBV5-4	.	14	CASSFETSSYEQYF	TGTGCCAGCAGCTTCGAGACGAGCTCCTACGAGCAGTACTTC
TRBJ2-7	many	TRBV7-6	.	18	CASSLALRQSSSPYEQYF	TGTGCCAGCAGCTTAGCTCTGAGACAGAGTTCGTCTCCCTACGAGCAGTACTTC
TRBJ2-7	many	TRBV12-3/TRBV12-4	.	17	CASSFGKGRRVSYEQYF	TGTGCCAGCAGTTTTGGCAAGGGACGACGGGTCTCCTACGAGCAGTACTTC
TRBJ2-7	medium-sized	TRBV6-2/TRBV6-3	TRBD2	15	CATIPTSGRMGEQYF	TGTGCCACCATTCCGACTAGCGGGAGAATGGGCGAGCAGTACTTC
TRBJ1-5	.	TRBV20-1	.	14	CSARTTGIGQPQHF	TGCAGTGCTAGAACTACAGGGATCGGCCAGCCCCAGCATTTT
TRBJ1-2	medium-sized	TRBV30	.	14	CAWSVRPTWEGYTF	TGTGCCTGGAGTGTTCGGCCAACCTGGGAGGGCTACACCTTC
TRBJ1-1	few	TRBV11-2	.	11	CASSSRTEAFF	TGTGCCAGCAGCTCGCGTACGGAAGCTTTCTTT
TRBJ1-2	many	TRBV19	.	15	CASSIFSGGGYGYTF	TGTGCCAGTAGTATTTTTTCTGGGGGCGGCTATGGCTACACCTTC
TRBJ2-7	.	TRBV6-1	TRBD2	13	CASRLAGPDEQYF	TGTGCCAGCCGACTAGCGGGACCTGACGAGCAGTACTTC
TRBJ2-1	.	TRBV25-1	TRBD2	14	CVSQAGGVYNEQFF	TGTGTCTCACAGGCGGGAGGGGTCTACAATGAGCAGTTCTTC
TRBJ2-5	few	TRBV28	TRBD1	13	CASSYRGLQTQYF	TGTGCCAGCAGCTACAGGGGGCTGCAGACCCAGTACTTC
TRBJ2-7	many	TRBV2	.	14	CASSGAETLYEQYF	TGTGCCAGCAGTGGGGCAGAGACCCTATACGAGCAGTACTTC
TRBJ1-2	medium-sized	TRBV3-1	TRBD1	14	CASSPWDRYYGYTF	TGTGCCAGCAGCCCATGGGACAGGTATTATGGCTACACCTTC
TRBJ2-7	few	TRBV7-2	.	14	CAISLNTVTYEQYF	TGTGCCATCAGCTTAAACACGGTCACGTACGAGCAGTACTTC
TRBJ1-5	.	TRBV19	.	13	CASTSWDGEPQHF	TGTGCCAGCACCTCGTGGGACGGCGAGCCCCAGCATTTT
TRBJ1-1	few	TRBV6-1	.	13	CASSLGMVAEAFF	TGTGCCAGCAGTCTCGGTATGGTTGCTGAAGCTTTCTTT
TRBJ2-5	many	TRBV4-1	TRBD2	16	CASSQGSGSGQETQYF	TGCGCCAGCAGCCAGGGTAGCGGGAGCGGGCAAGAGACCCAGTACTTC
TRBJ1-1	.	TRBV11-2	.	13	CASSLRGNTEAFF	TGTGCCAGCAGCTTACGAGGGAACACTGAAGCTTTCTTT
TRBJ2-4	many	TRBV18	TRBD2	15	CASSPTSGGQNIQYF	TGTGCCAGCTCCCCGACTAGCGGGGGCCAAAACATTCAGTACTTC
TRBJ1-2	many	TRBV27	.	14	CATTSNREDYGYTF	TGTGCCACCACATCTAACAGGGAGGACTATGGCTACACCTTC
TRBJ2-3	many	TRBV4-1	TRBD2	16	CASSSGLAGEKDTQYF	TGCGCCAGCAGTTCGGGACTAGCGGGAGAGAAAGATACGCAGTATTTT
TRBJ2-5	many	TRBV7-7	.	12	CASSLGSETQYF	TGTGCCAGCAGCTTAGGTAGTGAGACCCAGTACTTC
TRBJ2-6	many	TRBV28	.	17	CATSGQGGGSGANVLTF	TGTGCCACCTCAGGTCAGGGAGGGGGCTCTGGGGCCAACGTCCTGACTTTC
TRBJ2-2	many	TRBV18	TRBD2	16	CASSPPGGIGTGELFF	TGTGCCAGCTCACCACCGGGGGGGATCGGGACCGGGGAGCTGTTTTTT
TRBJ2-7	many	TRBV7-3	.	13	CASSPGTAGEQYF	TGTGCCAGCAGCCCCGGGACCGCTGGAGAGCAGTACTTC
TRBJ1-5	.	TRBV19	TRBD1	14	CASKTDREAQPQHF	TGTGCCAGTAAGACCGACAGGGAAGCCCAGCCCCAGCATTTT
TRBJ1-6	.	TRBV30	.	12	CASSSGDSPLHF	TGTGCCTCGAGTTCAGGGGATTCACCCCTCCACTTT